The sample holds a few counts of the clone carrying this T cell receptor (beta chain). Its target is not known. Germline V gives CDR1 DFQATT, CDR2 SNEGSKA (reference sequence). This CDR3 is 17 amino acids long. V was cut by 3 bases and J by 2 bases, with 22 bases left in between. These data are taken from a study of CD8 T cells in ankylosing spondylitis. The study, taken as a whole, reports: Made up of about eight highly homologous variants, a TCR beta motif appeared characteristic of ankylosing spondylitis blood.

TCRdb processed the 5' RACE reads anew with MiXCR; each CDR3 protein has one entry. The repertoire consists of about 540,000 distinct CDR3 sequences, with 9.5% to 15% occurring once and the leading ten covering around 6.8%. The TCR was taken from a male donor with ankylosing spondylitis. The specimen sequenced was blood, either unsorted or a sorted T cell fraction (not recorded which). This chain uses TRBV20-1 with TRBJ1-1, with a tentative D call TRBD1 (6 bases). CDR3 in amino acids: CSARGPRGGGVNTEAFF. The CDR3 DNA sequence: TGCAGTGCTAGGGGCCCCCGGGGGGGGGGCGTCAACACTGAAGCTTTCTTT.